This TCR beta chain emerged from a study of shared clonotypes between healthy human individuals. The CDR3 runs 13 residues. Germline V gives CDR1 MNHEY, CDR2 SMNVEV (reference sequence). Between the trimmed V and J ends, which lost 3 bases and 6 bases, there was a span of 9 bases. Clones were sequenced by immunoSEQ multiplex PCR, and TCRdb holds only the in-frame ones, with some missing. The sample yields more than 550,000 clones, around 91% seen once. Sequencing was performed on memory CD8+ T cells from PBMCs. Regarding subset: CD45RO+ cells pooled with CCR7-negative TemRA cells. This chain joins TRBV27 and TRBJ1-5; D might be TRBD1 (5 bases). The source of this sequence is a man younger than 35 in good health. Some clones in this sample may be carry-over from other donors' samples. The CDR3 DNA is TGTGCCAGCAGTTTTGGGGGGGTTCAGCCCCAGCATTTT. Translation: CASSFGGVQPQHF.